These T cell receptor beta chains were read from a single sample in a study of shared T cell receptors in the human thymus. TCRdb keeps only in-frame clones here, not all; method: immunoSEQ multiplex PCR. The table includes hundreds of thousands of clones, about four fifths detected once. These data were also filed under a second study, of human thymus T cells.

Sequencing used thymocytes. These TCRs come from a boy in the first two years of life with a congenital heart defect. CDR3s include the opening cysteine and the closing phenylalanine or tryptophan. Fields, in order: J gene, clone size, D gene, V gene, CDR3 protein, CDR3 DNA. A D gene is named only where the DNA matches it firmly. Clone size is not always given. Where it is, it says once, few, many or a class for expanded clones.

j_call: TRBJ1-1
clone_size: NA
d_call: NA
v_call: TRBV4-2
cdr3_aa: CASSQDSVPNTEAFF
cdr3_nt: TGTGCCAGCAGCCAAGATTCAGTGCCGAACACTGAAGCTTTCTTT

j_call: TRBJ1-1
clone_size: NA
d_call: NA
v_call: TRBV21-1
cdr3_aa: CASSKRGKEAFF
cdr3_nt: TGTGCCAGCAGCAAAAGGGGGAAAGAAGCTTTCTTT

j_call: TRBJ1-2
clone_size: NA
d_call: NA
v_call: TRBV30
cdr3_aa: CASQRGLCGYTF
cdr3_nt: TGTGCCTCCCAGCGGGGGTTGTGCGGCTACACCTTC

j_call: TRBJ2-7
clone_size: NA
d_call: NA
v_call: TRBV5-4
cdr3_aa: CASSLAGVGQEGYEQYF
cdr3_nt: TGTGCCAGCAGCTTGGCGGGGGTTGGTCAGGAGGGATACGAGCAGTACTTC

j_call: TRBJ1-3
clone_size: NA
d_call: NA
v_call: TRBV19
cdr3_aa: CASSTQGTVLGNTIYF
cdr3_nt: TGTGCCAGTAGTACCCAGGGTACAGTGCTTGGAAACACCATATATTTT

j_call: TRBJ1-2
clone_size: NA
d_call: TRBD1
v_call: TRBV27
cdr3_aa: CASRPCSQDRENYGYTF
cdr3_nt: TGTGCCAGCAGACCCTGCTCACAGGACAGGGAGAACTATGGCTACACCTTC

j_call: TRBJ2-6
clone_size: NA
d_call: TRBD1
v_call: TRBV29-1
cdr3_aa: CSVESDRGLEGANVLTF
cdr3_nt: TGCAGCGTTGAGTCGGACAGGGGGCTGGAGGGGGCCAACGTCCTGACTTTC

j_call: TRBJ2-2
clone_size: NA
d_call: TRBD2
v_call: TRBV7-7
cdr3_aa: CASSRTSGSGELFF
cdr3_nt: TGTGCTAGCAGTCGAACTAGCGGGAGTGGGGAGCTGTTTTTT

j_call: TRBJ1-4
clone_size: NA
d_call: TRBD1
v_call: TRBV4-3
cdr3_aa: CASSQGTGRGEKLFF
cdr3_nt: TGCGCCAGCAGCCAAGGGACAGGGAGGGGTGAAAAACTGTTTTTT

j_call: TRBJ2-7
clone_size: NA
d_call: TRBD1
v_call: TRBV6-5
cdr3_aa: CASSYNRQGWPYEQYF
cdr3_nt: TGTGCCAGCAGTTACAACCGACAGGGGTGGCCCTACGAGCAGTACTTC

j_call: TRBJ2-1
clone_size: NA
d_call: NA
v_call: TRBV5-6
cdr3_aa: CASTRTEELDNEQFF
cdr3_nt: TGTGCCAGCACCCGGACGGAGGAGTTGGATAATGAGCAGTTCTTC

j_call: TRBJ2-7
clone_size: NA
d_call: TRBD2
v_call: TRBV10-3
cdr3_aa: CAISAAGGRGEQYF
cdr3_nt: TGTGCCATCAGTGCCGCGGGAGGAAGGGGTGAGCAGTACTTC

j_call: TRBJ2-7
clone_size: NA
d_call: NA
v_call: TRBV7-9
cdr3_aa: CASSLDKTQRAPYEQYF
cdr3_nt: TGTGCCAGCAGCTTAGACAAAACCCAGCGGGCGCCCTACGAGCAGTACTTC

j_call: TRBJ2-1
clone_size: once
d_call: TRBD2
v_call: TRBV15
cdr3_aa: CATSDRREGYNEQFF
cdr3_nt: TGTGCCACCTCTGACAGGCGGGAGGGATACAATGAGCAGTTCTTC

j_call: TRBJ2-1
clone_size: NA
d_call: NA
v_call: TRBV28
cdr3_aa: CASSLGDSYNEQFF
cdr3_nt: TGTGCCAGCAGTTTGGGGGACTCGTACAATGAGCAGTTCTTC

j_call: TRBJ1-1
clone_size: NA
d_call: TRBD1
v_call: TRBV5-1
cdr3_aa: CASSFTSDRANTEAFF
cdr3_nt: TGCGCCAGCAGCTTTACGTCCGACAGGGCTAACACTGAAGCTTTCTTT

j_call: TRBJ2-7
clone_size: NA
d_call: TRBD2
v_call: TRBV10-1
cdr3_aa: CASSAAGTSLYEQYF
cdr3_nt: TGCGCCAGCAGCGCCGCCGGGACTAGCCTCTACGAGCAGTACTTC

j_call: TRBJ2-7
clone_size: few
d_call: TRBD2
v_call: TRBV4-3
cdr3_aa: CASSQGLLSGGSYEQYF
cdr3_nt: TGCGCCAGCAGCCAAGGGTTGCTTAGCGGGGGTTCCTACGAGCAGTACTTC

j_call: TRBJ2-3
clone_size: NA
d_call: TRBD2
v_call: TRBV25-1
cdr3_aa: CASSTEAGALRTDTQYF
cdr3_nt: TGTGCCAGCAGTACCGAAGCGGGGGCACTCCGCACAGATACGCAGTATTTT

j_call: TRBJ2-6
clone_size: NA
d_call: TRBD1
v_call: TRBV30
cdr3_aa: CAWRARDRGPGANVLTF
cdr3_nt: TGTGCCTGGAGGGCCCGGGACAGGGGGCCTGGGGCCAACGTCCTGACTTTC

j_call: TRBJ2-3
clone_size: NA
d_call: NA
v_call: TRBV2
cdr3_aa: CASSLDRDTQYF
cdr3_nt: TGTGCCAGCAGTCTAGACAGAGATACGCAGTATTTT

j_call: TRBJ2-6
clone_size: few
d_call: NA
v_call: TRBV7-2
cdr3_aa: CASSSRGRTSGANVLTF
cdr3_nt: TGTGCCAGCAGCTCACGGGGGAGGACCTCTGGGGCCAACGTCCTGACTTTC

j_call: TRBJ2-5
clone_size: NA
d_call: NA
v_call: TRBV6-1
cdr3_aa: CASSDPAGEGETQYF
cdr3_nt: TGTGCCAGCAGTGACCCAGCCGGGGAAGGCGAGACCCAGTACTTC

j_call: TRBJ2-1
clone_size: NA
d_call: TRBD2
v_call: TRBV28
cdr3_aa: CASSTAGLATYNEQFF
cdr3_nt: TGTGCCAGCAGTACCGCCGGACTAGCGACTTACAATGAGCAGTTCTTC

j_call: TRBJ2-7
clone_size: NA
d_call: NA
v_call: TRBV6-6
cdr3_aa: CASSYPSTYEQYF
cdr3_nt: TGTGCCAGCAGTTACCCATCAACCTACGAGCAGTACTTC

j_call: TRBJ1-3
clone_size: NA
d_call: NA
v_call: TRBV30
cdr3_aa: CAWSVALGNTIYF
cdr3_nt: TGTGCCTGGAGTGTAGCCCTCGGGAACACCATATATTTT

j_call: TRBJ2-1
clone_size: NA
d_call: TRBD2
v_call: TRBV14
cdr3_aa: CASSQATSGYNEQFF
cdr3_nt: TGTGCCAGCAGCCAAGCCACTAGCGGATACAATGAGCAGTTCTTC

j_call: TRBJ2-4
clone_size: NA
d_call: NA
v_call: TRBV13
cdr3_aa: CASSPPPTEGSTNIQYF
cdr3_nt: TGTGCCAGCAGCCCCCCCCCAACAGAAGGTTCAACAAACATTCAGTACTTC

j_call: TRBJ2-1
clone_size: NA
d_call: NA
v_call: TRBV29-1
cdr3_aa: CSTDVLAPTSYNEQFF
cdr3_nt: TGCAGCACCGACGTTCTAGCGCCAACCTCCTACAATGAGCAGTTCTTC

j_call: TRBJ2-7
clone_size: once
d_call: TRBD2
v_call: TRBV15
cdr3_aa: CATSRGTSGSRGQYF
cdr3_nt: TGTGCCACCAGCAGAGGGACTAGCGGGAGTAGGGGGCAGTACTTC

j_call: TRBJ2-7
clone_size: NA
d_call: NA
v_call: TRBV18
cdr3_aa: CASSMGKGGRLGYEQYF
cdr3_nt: TGTGCCAGCTCAATGGGAAAGGGGGGGCGTCTTGGGTACGAGCAGTACTTC

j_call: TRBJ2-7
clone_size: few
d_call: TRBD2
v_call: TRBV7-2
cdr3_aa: CASSLTPGLRYEQYF
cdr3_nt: TGTGCCAGCAGCTTAACCCCGGGACTACGTTACGAGCAGTACTTC

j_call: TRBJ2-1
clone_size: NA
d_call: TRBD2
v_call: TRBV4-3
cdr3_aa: CASSQEVWLAEGSSYNEQFF
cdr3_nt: TGCGCCAGCAGCCAAGAAGTGTGGCTAGCGGAGGGAAGCTCCTACAATGAGCAGTTCTTC

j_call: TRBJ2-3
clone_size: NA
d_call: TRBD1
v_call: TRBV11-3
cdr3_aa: CASNPGQGTDTQYF
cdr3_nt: TGTGCCAGCAACCCGGGACAGGGGACAGATACGCAGTATTTT

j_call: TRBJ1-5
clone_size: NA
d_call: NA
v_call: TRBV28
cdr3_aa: CASTDETANQPQHF
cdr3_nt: TGTGCCAGCACCGACGAGACAGCTAATCAGCCCCAGCATTTT

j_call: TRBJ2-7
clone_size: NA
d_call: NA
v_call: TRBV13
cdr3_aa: CASSFRGLTTYEQYF
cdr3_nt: TGTGCCAGCAGCTTTAGGGGACTCACCACCTACGAGCAGTACTTC

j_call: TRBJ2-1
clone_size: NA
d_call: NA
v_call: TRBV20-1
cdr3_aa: CSAAGYNEQFF
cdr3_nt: TGCAGTGCCGCGGGGTACAATGAGCAGTTCTTC

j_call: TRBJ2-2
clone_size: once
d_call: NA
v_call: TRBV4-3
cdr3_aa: CASSQDLASGTGELFF
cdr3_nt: TGCGCCAGCAGCCAAGATTTGGCGTCGGGCACCGGGGAGCTGTTTTTT

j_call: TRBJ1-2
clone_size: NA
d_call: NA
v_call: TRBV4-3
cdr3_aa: CASSQDSPSSAESIYGYTF
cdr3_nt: TGCGCCAGCAGCCAAGATTCCCCCTCGAGCGCGGAGTCAATCTATGGCTACACCTTC

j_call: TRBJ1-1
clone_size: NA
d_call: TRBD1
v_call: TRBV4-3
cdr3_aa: CASRGYGTGGAGTEAFF
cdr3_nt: TGCGCCAGCAGGGGATACGGGACAGGGGGCGCAGGGACTGAAGCTTTCTTT

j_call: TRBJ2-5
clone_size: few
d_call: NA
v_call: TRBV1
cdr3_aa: CTSSRDLRGARREETQYF
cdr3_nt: TGCACCAGCAGCCGCGATCTGCGAGGGGCCAGGAGGGAAGAGACCCAGTACTTC

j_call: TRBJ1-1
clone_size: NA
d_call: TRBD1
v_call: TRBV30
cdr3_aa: CAWGEDPGGQGVRVTEAFF
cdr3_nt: TGTGCCTGGGGGGAGGACCCCGGGGGACAGGGGGTTCGTGTGACTGAAGCTTTCTTT

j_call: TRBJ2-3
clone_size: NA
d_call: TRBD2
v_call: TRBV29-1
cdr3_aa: CSVEVTLAGRAGGVQYF
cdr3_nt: TGCAGCGTTGAAGTAACCCTAGCGGGGAGGGCCGGGGGGGTGCAGTATTTT

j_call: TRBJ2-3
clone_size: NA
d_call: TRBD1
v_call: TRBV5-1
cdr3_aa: CASSFRQGSTDTQYF
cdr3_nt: TGCGCCAGCAGCTTCCGACAGGGCAGCACAGATACGCAGTATTTT

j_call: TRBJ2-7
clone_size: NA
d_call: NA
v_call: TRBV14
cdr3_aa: CASRTGVAGEQYF
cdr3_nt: TGTGCCAGCCGGACGGGAGTCGCCGGAGAGCAGTACTTC

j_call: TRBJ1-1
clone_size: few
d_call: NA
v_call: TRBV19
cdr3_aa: CASSGGGGGTEAFF
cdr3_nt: TGTGCCAGTAGCGGAGGTGGGGGAGGCACTGAAGCTTTCTTT

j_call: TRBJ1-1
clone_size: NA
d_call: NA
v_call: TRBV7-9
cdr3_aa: CASRGVTEAFF
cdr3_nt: TGTGCCAGCCGCGGGGTTACTGAAGCTTTCTTT

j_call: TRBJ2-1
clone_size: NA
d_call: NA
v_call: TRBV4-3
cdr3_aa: CASSQSTGQYTNEQFF
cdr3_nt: TGCGCCAGCAGCCAATCCACAGGGCAATACACCAATGAGCAGTTCTTC

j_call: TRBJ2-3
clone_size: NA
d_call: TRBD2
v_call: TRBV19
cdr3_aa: CATVAGVTDTQYF
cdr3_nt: TGTGCCACGGTAGCGGGAGTCACAGATACGCAGTATTTT

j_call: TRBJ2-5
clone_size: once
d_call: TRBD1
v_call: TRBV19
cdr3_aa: CASSDTGEETQYF
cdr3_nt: TGTGCCAGTAGCGATACAGGGGAAGAGACCCAGTACTTC

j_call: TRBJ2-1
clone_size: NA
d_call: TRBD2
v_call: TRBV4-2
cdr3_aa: CASSQAIAGDNEQFF
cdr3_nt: TGTGCCAGCAGCCAAGCCATAGCGGGAGACAATGAGCAGTTCTTC

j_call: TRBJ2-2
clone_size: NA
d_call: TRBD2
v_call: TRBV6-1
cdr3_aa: CASSEDFLRGVGPTGELFF
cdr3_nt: TGTGCCAGCAGTGAAGACTTCCTCCGGGGGGTCGGCCCAACCGGGGAGCTGTTTTTT

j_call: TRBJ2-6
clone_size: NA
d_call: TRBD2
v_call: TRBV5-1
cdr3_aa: CASSWEPGTSASGANVLTF
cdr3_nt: TGCGCCAGCAGCTGGGAGCCCGGGACTAGCGCATCTGGGGCCAACGTCCTGACTTTC